Following are 18 T cell receptor beta chains from one sample sequenced in a study of T cell repertoires in cytomegalovirus infection. MiXCR was run by TCRdb on the reads, yielding one entry per CDR3 protein. The sample contains approximately 120,000 distinct CDR3 sequences, roughly a third of which appear only once. These receptors' antigens are unknown. The sample here was CD8+ T cells from cultured PBMCs, taken from culture after CMV antigen stimulation. Receptors were obtained from a human donor in good health (CMV status not recorded). Some clones in this sample may be carry-over from other donors' samples.

In its sample, this clonotype was seen once. This chain's CDR3 is CASSWGTNQPQHF. The CDR3 coding sequence is TGTGCCAGTAGTTGGGGAACCAATCAGCCCCAGCATTTT. The V and J genes are TRBV19 and TRBJ1-5; D gene unclear. Germline CDR1 reads LNHDA; CDR2 reads SQIVND (reference sequence). Between the trimmed V and J ends, which lost 5 bases and 3 bases, there was a span of 8 bases. The CDR3 totals 13 residues.

Comments on this clonotype: The germline gene is not matched at one end of the junction; a read error may be the cause. The chain is built from TRBV4-3 and TRBJ1-1; tentatively, D is TRBD1 (5 bases). This CDR3 is 15 amino acids long. CDR1 and CDR2 from the germline V gene are LGHNA and YSLEER. The CDR3 loop reads CTSSQEGRSGVEAFF. For the CDR3, the DNA is TGCACCAGCAGCCAAGAGGGGAGAAGTGGTGTTGAAGCTTTCTTT.

V is TRBV7-6 and J is TRBJ2-7; D gene ambiguous. The ends were cut back, 2 bases at V and 1 base at J, with 15 bases in the middle. The CDR3 loop spans 16 amino acids. Per the germline V gene, CDR1 is SGHVS and CDR2 is FNYEAQ. The DNA for the CDR3 is TGTGCCAGCAGCTTATTGGATGGGATGGAATCCTACGAGCAGTACTTC. As protein: CASSLLDGMESYEQYF.

This clonotype appeared many times. The gene calls are TRBV7-2 and TRBJ1-2, with TRBD1 matching 7 bases. V dropped 5 bases and J dropped 4; count of bases not matched to a gene: 10. Per the germline V gene, CDR1 is SGHTA and CDR2 is FQGNSA. The CDR3 spans 15 residues. CDR3 sequence reads: CASSPPGQRFYGYTF. CDR3 DNA sequence: TGTGCCAGCAGCCCCCCGGGACAGAGGTTCTATGGCTACACCTTC.

This chain connects TRBV19 to TRBJ2-2; D is perhaps TRBD2 (7 bases). The V end was cut by 3 bases, the J end by 5 bases, with 16 bases between. The CDR3 covers 16 residues. Germline V lookup: CDR1 LNHDA, CDR2 SQIVND (reference sequence). CDR3 in DNA: TGTGCCAGTAGTATTTGGGGGGGCTCAAGGACCGGGGAGCTGTTTTTT. This translates into CASSIWGGSRTGELFF.

A few counts support this clonotype. This chain connects TRBV4-1 to TRBJ1-1, with D tentatively TRBD1 (6 bases). CDR1 is MGHRA and CDR2 is YSYEKL in the germline V gene. The CDR3 runs 16 residues. Trimming cost V 3 bases and J 4 bases, with 18 bases left between them. The CDR3 loop reads CASSQSPGAPGTEAFF. Written as DNA, the CDR3 is TGCGCCAGCAGCCAGTCGCCAGGGGCGCCTGGCACTGAAGCTTTCTTT.

The rearrangement uses TRBV12-3 or TRBV12-4 and TRBJ1-1; tentative D call: TRBD1 (6 bases). Trimming took off 8 bases at V and 7 bases at J, with 14 bases between the two ends. The CDR3 extends over 12 amino acids. CDR3: CASGFVGGEAFF. DNA for the CDR3: TGTGCCAGCGGGTTCGTAGGGGGTGAAGCTTTCTTT.

The rearrangement uses TRBV7-9 and TRBJ1-3; tentative D call: TRBD1 (5 bases). CDR1 and CDR2 (germline): SEHNR, FQNEAQ (reference sequence). Trimming stripped 2 bases from V and 1 base from J, with 15 bases between. The length of the CDR3 is 17 residues. CDR3 nucleotides: TGTGCCAGCAGCTTACGGCCGGGGACGGAGTCTGGAAACACCATATATTTT. Its protein is CASSLRPGTESGNTIYF.

The sample holds many counts of this clonotype. The genes are TRBV12-3 or TRBV12-4 and TRBJ1-2; the D gene is possibly TRBD1 (5 bases). The V end was cut by 5 bases, the J end by 6 bases, with 13 bases between. The CDR3 covers 13 residues. CDR3 amino acids: CASSMDTRDGYTF. In nucleotides, the CDR3 is TGTGCCAGCAGTATGGACACCCGAGATGGCTACACCTTC.

This clonotype was recorded at least ten times. The chain combines TRBV6-1 with TRBJ2-3, with 12 nucleotides matching TRBD2. J lost 4 bases, V lost 5 bases, and 7 bases had no gene match. This CDR3 contains 16 residues. Germline V gene data show CDR1 as MNHNS and CDR2 as SASEGT. The CDR3 DNA reads TGTGCCAGCAGTACCCGGACTAGCGGGGCGCCAGATACGCAGTATTTT. This sequence encodes CASSTRTSGAPDTQYF.

This clonotype has a handful of counts. V is TRBV19 and J is TRBJ2-2; D is perhaps TRBD1 or TRBD2 (5 bases each). This CDR3 region has 12 residues. Germline lookup yields CDR1 LNHDA and CDR2 SQIVND (reference sequence). The germline V and J ends were trimmed by 5 bases and 5 bases, with 6 bases remaining between them. The CDR3 loop is CASSWGTGELFF. The CDR3 DNA reads as TGTGCCAGTAGTTGGGGGACCGGGGAGCTGTTTTTT.

The V and J genes are TRBV27 and TRBJ2-2, with TRBD2 identical over 8 bases. V lost 0 bases and J lost 6; bases outside the gene matches: 12. Germline assignment: CDR1 MNHEY and CDR2 SMNVEV (reference sequence). The CDR3 runs to 18 residues. The CDR3 sequence: CASSLSGRLAGNPGELFF. Here the CDR3 DNA reads TGTGCCAGCAGTTTATCGGGGCGGTTAGCGGGGAATCCCGGGGAGCTGTTTTTT.

This clonotype has more than one count but fewer than ten. This chain uses TRBV20-1 with TRBJ2-2; the D gene is possibly TRBD2 (6 bases). This CDR3 is built from 12 residues. Germline values: CDR1 DFQATT, CDR2 SNEGSKA (reference sequence). Trimming cost V 5 bases and J 3 bases, with 7 bases left between them. Here the CDR3 DNA reads TGCAGTGCTTGGAGGGACACCGGGGAGCTGTTTTTT. Encoded protein: CSAWRDTGELFF.

This clonotype was seen many times. The CDR3 nucleotides are TGTGCCAGCAGTTTAGGAGGGGCCTTGAACACTGAAGCTTTCTTT. This sequence encodes CASSLGGALNTEAFF. The chain couples TRBV12-3 or TRBV12-4 to TRBJ1-1; a weak D match, TRBD1 (5 bases). V lost 1 base, J lost 0 bases, and 9 bases lay in between. The CDR3 spans 15 residues.

The rearrangement uses TRBV27 and TRBJ2-1, with 7 bases matching TRBD2. This CDR3 has 13 amino acids. CDR1 MNHEY and CDR2 SMNVEV come from the germline V gene (reference sequence). Trimming removed 3 bases from V and 8 bases from J; junction bases left unmatched: 4. The CDR3 here is CASSLGGVDEQFF. The CDR3 DNA follows: TGTGCCAGCAGTTTGGGAGGGGTCGATGAGCAGTTCTTC.

The chain is built from TRBV12-3 or TRBV12-4 and TRBJ1-5; D remains ambiguous. V shed 1 base and J shed 2 bases, with 12 bases lying between them. The CDR3 extends over 16 amino acids. CDR3 residues: CASSLGGPSGNQPQHF. The CDR3, as DNA: TGTGCCAGCAGTTTAGGTGGACCGTCGGGCAATCAGCCCCAGCATTTT.

The V gene is TRBV7-9, the J gene TRBJ2-1, with unresolved D. CDR1 SEHNR and CDR2 FQNEAQ come from the germline V gene (reference sequence). V shed 4 bases and J shed 7 bases, with 11 bases lying between them. CDR3 length: 13 residues. The CDR3 loop is CASSSPERNEQFF. CDR3 nucleotides: TGTGCCAGCAGCTCCCCAGAAAGGAATGAGCAGTTCTTC.

This clonotype was detected ten times or more. CDR3 protein: CASSYNPALAGQPQHF. DNA of the CDR3: TGTGCCAGCAGTTATAATCCCGCACTGGCAGGTCAGCCCCAGCATTTT. The V and J genes are TRBV6-1 and TRBJ1-5; no clear D. The ends were cut back, 5 bases at V and 6 bases at J, with 20 bases in the middle. The CDR3 is 16 amino acids. CDR1 and CDR2 (germline): MNHNS, SASEGT.